This entry features one T cell receptor (beta chain) sequence. The entry originates in a study of blood T cell repertoires in COVID-19. V was clipped by 2 bases and J by 5 bases; unmatched bases: 4. The germline CDR1 and CDR2 sequences are MNHEY and SMNVEV (reference sequence). CDR3 size: 14 residues. Authors' methods: By means of reference gene primer amplification, nucleated cell counts were estimated. Data came from immunoSEQ multiplex PCR; TCRdb stores just in-frame clones and leaves some out. V, J and clone size reflect that table, while D and trimming were determined from the DNA. The sample has about 260,000 clones; about 85% are singletons.

The receptor comes from a human donor in a cohort sampled during active COVID-19. Sample: peripheral blood. The gene calls are TRBV27 and TRBJ2-3; 7 bases map to TRBD2. DNA of the CDR3: TGTGCCAGCAGTTTAATGGCGGGAGTAGATACGCAGTATTTT. Translation gives CASSLMAGVDTQYF.